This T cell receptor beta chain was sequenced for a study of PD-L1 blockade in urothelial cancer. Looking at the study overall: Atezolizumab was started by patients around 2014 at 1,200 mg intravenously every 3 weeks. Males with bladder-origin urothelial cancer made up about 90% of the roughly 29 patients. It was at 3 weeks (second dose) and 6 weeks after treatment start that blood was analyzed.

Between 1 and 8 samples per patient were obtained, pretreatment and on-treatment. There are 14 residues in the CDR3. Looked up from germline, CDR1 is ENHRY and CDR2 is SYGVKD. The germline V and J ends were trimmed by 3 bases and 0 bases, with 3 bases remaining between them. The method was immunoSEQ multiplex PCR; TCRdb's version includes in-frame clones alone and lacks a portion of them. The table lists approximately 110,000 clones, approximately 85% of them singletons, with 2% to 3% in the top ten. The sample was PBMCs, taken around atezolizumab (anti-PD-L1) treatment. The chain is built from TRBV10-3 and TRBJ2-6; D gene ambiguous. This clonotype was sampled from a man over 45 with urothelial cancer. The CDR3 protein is CAISDYSGANVLTF. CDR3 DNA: TGTGCCATCAGTGACTACTCTGGGGCCAACGTCCTGACTTTC.